Sequencing of this TCR beta chain was carried out in a study of blood T cell repertoires in COVID-19. About the study: There were acute and convalescent COVID-19 samples, and they came from the United States, Italy and Spain. Sample material is recorded as cDNA or gDNA derived from T cells, B-cell-depleted T cells, or PBMCs.

The Seattle site enrolled patients during active infection and followed them longitudinally. Per germline, CDR1 SGHDT and CDR2 YYEEEE. This CDR3 spans 13 amino acids. Trimming took 4 bases from V and 6 from J; bases not matched to a gene: 7. The authors' processing: Estimation of nucleated cell counts relied on the amplification of reference gene primers. TCRdb keeps only in-frame clones here, not all; method: immunoSEQ multiplex PCR. V and J calls and clone size come straight from that table; D and trimming were deduced from the DNA. This repertoire shows a few hundred thousand clones, around 90% found once; its top ten account for approximately 2.6%.

Sequencing used peripheral blood. This receptor was obtained from a person aged 18 to 29 with COVID-19, enrolled during active disease. V usage is TRBV5-6 and J usage is TRBJ2-7, with TRBD1 identical over 7 bases. CDR3 DNA sequence: TGTGCCAGCAGCCCCGGTACAGGGGCCGAGCAGTACTTC. Its protein is CASSPGTGAEQYF.